These 14 T cell receptor beta chains came from one sample sequenced in a study of regulatory and conventional T cells in RAG deficiency. Blood CD4+ CD25-high CD127-low regulatory T cells supplied the genomic DNA template. Data came from immunoSEQ multiplex PCR; TCRdb stores just in-frame clones and leaves some out. This repertoire shows around 3,100 clones, 90% to 95% found once; its top ten account for roughly 7.7%. The same sample was also studied in work on regulatory T cells. That study adds: The PCR used 52 TRBV and 13 TRBJ primers.

The source material was CD4+ Tregs sorted from blood. The origin of the receptors is a human donor in good health.

The chain employs TRBV6-6 and TRBJ1-4; 12 positions match TRBD1. V trimming: 8 bases; J trimming: 11 bases; junction bases outside the gene matches: 9. The CDR3 length is 14 residues. Germline loops: CDR1 MNHNY, CDR2 SVGAGI (reference sequence). CDR3 nucleotides: TGTGCCAGCGATCCGGGACAGGGGGCATGGAAACTGTTTTTT. Translating it yields CASDPGQGAWKLFF.

The chain links TRBV5-5 to TRBJ1-5; D gene unclear. V was pared by 4 bases and J by 0 bases, with 11 bases between. The CDR3 is 15 amino acids. In germline, CDR1 is SGHKS, CDR2 YYEKEE (reference sequence). The CDR3 is CASSQGPLSNQPQHF. The CDR3 DNA sequence: TGTGCCAGCAGCCAAGGACCGCTTAGCAATCAGCCCCAGCATTTT.

This clone was recorded only once. V is TRBV19 and J is TRBJ2-5; TRBD2 is a possible D gene (6 bases). Germline CDR1 is LNHDA and CDR2 is SQIVND (reference sequence). The V and J ends lost 6 bases and 5 bases respectively, with 19 bases between them. CDR3 size: 15 residues. The CDR3 coding sequence is TGTGCCAGTAGGGATGGGCTAGCGTCGGGGGAGACCCAGTACTTC. It is translated as CASRDGLASGETQYF.

V is TRBV9 and J is TRBJ2-2; 11 nucleotides line up with TRBD2. This CDR3 has 15 amino acids. V was clipped by 2 bases and J by 5 bases; unmatched bases: 2. CDR1 is SGDLS and CDR2 is YYNGEE in the germline V gene. CDR3 residues: CASSVSGRATGELFF. The CDR3 DNA reads TGTGCCAGCAGCGTTAGCGGGAGGGCAACCGGGGAGCTGTTTTTT.

This rearrangement joins TRBV2 to TRBJ2-5; either TRBD1 or TRBD2 may fit D (5 bases each). Trimming shortened V by 10 bases and J by 5 bases, and 17 bases separated the two germline ends. CDR3 size: 13 residues. Per the germline V gene, CDR1 is SNHLY and CDR2 is FYNNEI. The CDR3: CATKRDAPETQYF. In DNA, the CDR3 is TGTGCCACCAAGAGGGACGCCCCCGAGACCCAGTACTTC.

This clone was counted once. The CDR3 reads CASSLKVNTEAFF. CDR3 in DNA: TGTGCCAGCAGTTTAAAGGTGAACACTGAAGCTTTCTTT. The chain uses TRBV27 and TRBJ1-1, with no clear D. Germline V gene lookup returns CDR1 MNHEY and CDR2 SMNVEV (reference sequence). V was shortened by 2 bases and J by 0 bases, with 4 bases between the two germline ends. This CDR3 has 13 amino acids.

CDR3 sequence: CATSNGIRDTEKLFF. Here the CDR3 DNA reads TGTGCCACCAGCAACGGGATCAGGGATACTGAAAAACTGTTTTTT. The chain employs TRBV15 and TRBJ1-4; perhaps TRBD1 as D (5 bases). This CDR3 contains 15 residues. Trimming shortened V by 4 bases and J by 7 bases, and 16 bases separated the two germline ends. Germline lookup yields CDR1 LNHNV and CDR2 YYDKDF (reference sequence).

V is TRBV7-6 and J is TRBJ2-5; D gene ambiguous. The CDR3 covers 18 residues. Looked up from germline, CDR1 is SGHVS and CDR2 is FNYEAQ. V was shortened by 0 bases and J by 0 bases, with 17 bases between the two germline ends. In DNA, the CDR3 is TGTGCCAGCAGCTTAGCCGGTGTCGGTCATGGGTACCAAGAGACCCAGTACTTC. Translated, it gives CASSLAGVGHGYQETQYF.

This CDR3 is CASSGGISGNTIYF. The CDR3 DNA is TGTGCCAGCAGCGGGGGGATCTCTGGAAACACCATATATTTT. The chain recombines TRBV9 with TRBJ1-3; tentative D call: TRBD1 (5 bases). Per the germline V gene, CDR1 is SGDLS and CDR2 is YYNGEE. The CDR3 extends over 14 amino acids. V dropped 3 bases and J dropped 0 bases, with 7 bases sitting between them.

The chain couples TRBV6-1 to TRBJ2-3; D unclear. Germline CDR1 and CDR2: MNHNS and SASEGT. V lost 5 bases, J lost 3 bases, and 15 bases lay in between. The CDR3 runs to 15 residues. The CDR3, as DNA: TGTGCCAGCAGTCCGGGTAGTGTGAGGACAGATACGCAGTATTTT. It specifies CASSPGSVRTDTQYF.

This chain uses TRBV28 with TRBJ2-6, with 9 bases lining up with TRBD1. The CDR3 runs 15 residues. The trim removed 4 bases at V and 8 bases at J, leaving 6 bases unmatched. The germline gives CDR1 MDHEN, CDR2 SYDVKM. CDR3 region: CASSSPGQGTNVLTF. The CDR3 region has the DNA TGTGCCAGCAGTTCCCCCGGACAGGGGACCAACGTCCTGACTTTC.

V and J are TRBV19 and TRBJ1-1; D may be TRBD1 (5 bases). The V gene's germline CDR1 is LNHDA and CDR2 SQIVND (reference sequence). V lost 7 bases and J 4 bases, leaving 13 bases between the germline ends. CDR3 length: 13 amino acids. This CDR3 is CASNRGLATEAFF. CDR3 nucleotides: TGTGCCAGTAACCGGGGCTTGGCCACTGAAGCTTTCTTT.

This chain connects TRBV5-4 to TRBJ2-5, with a tentative D call TRBD2 (6 bases). The CDR3 is 12 amino acids. The V gene lost 2 bases and the J gene lost 11 bases, with 13 bases spanning the gap. CDR1 and CDR2 (germline): SGHNT, YYREEE (reference sequence). The CDR3 sequence is CASSLVDREQYF. The CDR3, as DNA: TGTGCCAGCAGCTTAGTGGATCGGGAGCAGTACTTC. The variable domain in full, with the rest retrieved from reference TRBV5-4 and TRBJ2-5, is ETGVTQSPTHLIKTRGQQVTLRCSSQSGHNTVSWYQQALGQGPQFIFQYYREEENGRGNFPPRFSGLQFPNYSSELNVNALELDDSALYLCASSLVDREQYFGPGTRLLVL.

The chain carries TRBV10-3 and TRBJ2-2; TRBD1 aligns across 7 bases. This CDR3 spans 16 amino acids. Germline CDR1 ENHRY, CDR2 SYGVKD. Trimming at V came to 4 bases and at J to 5 bases, leaving 10 bases not matched to a gene. DNA for the CDR3: TGTGCCATCAGTGGACGCGAGGACAGGTGGACCGGGGAGCTGTTTTTT. Its protein product is CAISGREDRWTGELFF.